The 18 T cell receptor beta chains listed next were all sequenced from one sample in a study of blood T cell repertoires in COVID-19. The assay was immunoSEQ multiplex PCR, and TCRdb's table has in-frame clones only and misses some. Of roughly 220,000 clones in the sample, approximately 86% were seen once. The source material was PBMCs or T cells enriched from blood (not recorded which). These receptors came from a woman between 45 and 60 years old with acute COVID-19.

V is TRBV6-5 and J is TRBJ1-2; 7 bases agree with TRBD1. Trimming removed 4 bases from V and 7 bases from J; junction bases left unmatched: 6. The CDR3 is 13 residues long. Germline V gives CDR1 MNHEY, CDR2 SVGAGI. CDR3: CASSLTGIIGYTF. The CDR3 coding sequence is TGTGCCAGCAGTTTGACAGGGATCATTGGCTACACCTTC.

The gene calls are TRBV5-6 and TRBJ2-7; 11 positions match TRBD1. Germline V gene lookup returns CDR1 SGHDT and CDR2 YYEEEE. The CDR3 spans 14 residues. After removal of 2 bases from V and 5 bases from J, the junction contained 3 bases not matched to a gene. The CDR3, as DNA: TGTGCCAGCAGCTTATGGACAGGGGGCCACGAGCAGTACTTC. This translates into CASSLWTGGHEQYF. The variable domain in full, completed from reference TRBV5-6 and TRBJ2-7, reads DAGVTQSPTHLIKTRGQQVTLRCSPKSGHDTVSWYQQALGQGPQFIFQYYEEEERQRGNFPDRFSGHQFPNYSSELNVNALLLGDSALYLCASSLWTGGHEQYFGPGTRLTVT.

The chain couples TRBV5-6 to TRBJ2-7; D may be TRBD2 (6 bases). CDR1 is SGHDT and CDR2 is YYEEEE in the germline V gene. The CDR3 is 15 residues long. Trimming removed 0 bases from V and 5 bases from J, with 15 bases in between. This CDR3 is CASSLVAGFGHEQYF. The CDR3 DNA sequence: TGTGCCAGCAGCTTGGTTGCGGGATTCGGTCACGAGCAGTACTTC.

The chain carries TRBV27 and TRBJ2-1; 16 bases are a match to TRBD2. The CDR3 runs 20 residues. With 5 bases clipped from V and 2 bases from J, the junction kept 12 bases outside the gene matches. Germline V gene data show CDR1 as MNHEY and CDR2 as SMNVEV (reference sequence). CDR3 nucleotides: TGTGCCAGCAGTCGGAATCCCCCGGGACTAGCGGGAGGGGCCTACAATGAGCAGTTCTTC. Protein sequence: CASSRNPPGLAGGAYNEQFF.

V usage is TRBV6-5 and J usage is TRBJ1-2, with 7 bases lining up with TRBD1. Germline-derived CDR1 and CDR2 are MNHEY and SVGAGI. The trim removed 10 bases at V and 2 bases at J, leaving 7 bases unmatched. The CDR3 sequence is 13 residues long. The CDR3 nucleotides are TGTGCCACCGCGGGACAGCTGAACTATGGCTACACCTTC. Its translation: CATAGQLNYGYTF.

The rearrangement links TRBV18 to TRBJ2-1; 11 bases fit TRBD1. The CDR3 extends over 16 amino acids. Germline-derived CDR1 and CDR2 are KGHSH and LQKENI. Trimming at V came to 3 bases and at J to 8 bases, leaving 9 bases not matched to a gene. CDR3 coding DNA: TGTGCCAGCTCACCTACACAGCGGGACAGGGGGGATGAGCAGTTCTTC. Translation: CASSPTQRDRGDEQFF.

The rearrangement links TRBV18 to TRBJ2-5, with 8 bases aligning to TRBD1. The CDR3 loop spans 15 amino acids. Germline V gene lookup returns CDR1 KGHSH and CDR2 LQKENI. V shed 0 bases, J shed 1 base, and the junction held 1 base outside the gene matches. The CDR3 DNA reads TGTGCCAGCTCACCACCGGGACAGGCCCAAGAGACCCAGTACTTC. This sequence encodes CASSPPGQAQETQYF. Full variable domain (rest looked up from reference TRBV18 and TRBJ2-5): NAGVMQNPRHLVRRRGQEARLRCSPMKGHSHVYWYRQLPEEGLKFMVYLQKENIIDESGMPKERFSAEFPKEGPSILRIQQVVRGDSAAYFCASSPPGQAQETQYFGPGTRLLVL.

The CDR3 sequence is CASSPTWGVSEAFF. DNA for the CDR3: TGTGCCAGCAGCCCGACTTGGGGAGTCTCTGAAGCTTTCTTT. The rearrangement uses TRBV5-4 and TRBJ1-1; D not resolved. The V and J ends lost 4 bases and 6 bases respectively, with 16 bases between them. CDR1 is SGHNT, CDR2 YYREEE, per germline (reference sequence). This CDR3 is 14 amino acids long.

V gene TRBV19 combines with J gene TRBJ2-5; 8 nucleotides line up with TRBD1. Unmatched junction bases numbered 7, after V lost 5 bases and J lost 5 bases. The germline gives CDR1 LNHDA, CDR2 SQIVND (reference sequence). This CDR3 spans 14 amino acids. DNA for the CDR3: TGTGCCAGTAGTCTAACAGGGGGTAGGGAGACCCAGTACTTC. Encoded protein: CASSLTGGRETQYF.

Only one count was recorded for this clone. In nucleotides, the CDR3 is TGTGCCAGCAGCGTACAGGGGGACAGGGCATTAGGAAACACCATATATTTT. Translation gives CASSVQGDRALGNTIYF. J is TRBJ1-3 and V is TRBV9; 9 bases agree with TRBD1. Unmatched junction bases numbered 9, after V lost 1 base and J lost 4 bases. The CDR3 has 17 residues. Germline CDR1 reads SGDLS; CDR2 reads YYNGEE.

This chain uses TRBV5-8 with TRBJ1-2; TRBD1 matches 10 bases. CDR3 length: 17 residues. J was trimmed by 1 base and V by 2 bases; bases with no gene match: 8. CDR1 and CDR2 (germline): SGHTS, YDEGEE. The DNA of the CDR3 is TGTGCCAGCAGCTTACACGCCGGGACAGGGGTTAACTATGGCTACACCTTC. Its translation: CASSLHAGTGVNYGYTF. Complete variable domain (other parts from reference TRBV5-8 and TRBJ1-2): EAGVTQSPTHLIKTRGQQATLRCSPISGHTSVYWYQQALGLGLQFLLWYDEGEERNRGNFPPRFSGRQFPNYSSELNVNALELEDSALYLCASSLHAGTGVNYGYTFGSGTRLTVV.

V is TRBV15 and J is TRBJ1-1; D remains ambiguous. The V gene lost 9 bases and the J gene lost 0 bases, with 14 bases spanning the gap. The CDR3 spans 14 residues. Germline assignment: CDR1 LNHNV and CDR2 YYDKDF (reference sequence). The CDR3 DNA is TGTGCCACGCGGCAAGGCAGAATGAACACTGAAGCTTTCTTT. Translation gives CATRQGRMNTEAFF.

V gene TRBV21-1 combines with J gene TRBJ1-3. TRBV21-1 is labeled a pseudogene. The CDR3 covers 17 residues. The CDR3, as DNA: TGTGCCAGCAGACAATTTCGGCAGACTCGCTCTGGAAACACCATATATTTT. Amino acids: CASRQFRQTRSGNTIYF.

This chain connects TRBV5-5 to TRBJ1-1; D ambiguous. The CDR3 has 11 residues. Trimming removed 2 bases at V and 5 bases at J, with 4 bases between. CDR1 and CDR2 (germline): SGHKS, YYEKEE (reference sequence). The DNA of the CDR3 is TGTGCCAGCAGCTTTTCTACTGAAGCTTTCTTT. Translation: CASSFSTEAFF.

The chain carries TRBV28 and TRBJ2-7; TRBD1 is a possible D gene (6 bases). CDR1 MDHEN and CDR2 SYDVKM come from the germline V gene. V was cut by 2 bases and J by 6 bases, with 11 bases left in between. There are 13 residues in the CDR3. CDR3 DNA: TGTGCCAGCAGTTTAGCAGGGGTTGGCGAGCAGTACTTC. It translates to CASSLAGVGEQYF.

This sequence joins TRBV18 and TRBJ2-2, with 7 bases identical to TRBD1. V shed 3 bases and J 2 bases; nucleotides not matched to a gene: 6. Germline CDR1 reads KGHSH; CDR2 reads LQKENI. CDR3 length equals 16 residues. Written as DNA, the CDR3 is TGTGCCAGCTCACCCTTCCGGGACAGTAACACCGGGGAGCTGTTTTTT. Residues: CASSPFRDSNTGELFF.

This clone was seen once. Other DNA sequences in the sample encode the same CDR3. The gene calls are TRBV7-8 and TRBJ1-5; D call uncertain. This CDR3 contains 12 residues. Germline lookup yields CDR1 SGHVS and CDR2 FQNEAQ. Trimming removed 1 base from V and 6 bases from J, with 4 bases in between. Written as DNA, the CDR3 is TGTGCCAGCAGCTTAGGAGGTCAGCCCCAGCATTTT. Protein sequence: CASSLGGQPQHF.

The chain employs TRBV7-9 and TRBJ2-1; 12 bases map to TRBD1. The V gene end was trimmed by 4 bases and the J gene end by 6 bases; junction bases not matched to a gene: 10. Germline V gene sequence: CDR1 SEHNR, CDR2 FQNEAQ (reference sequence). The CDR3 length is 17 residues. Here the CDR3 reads CASSSPGQGAISNEQFF. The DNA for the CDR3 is TGTGCCAGCAGCTCGCCGGGACAGGGGGCGATTTCCAATGAGCAGTTCTTC.